The 28 T cell receptor beta chains in this list originate from one sample, sequenced in a study of cytomegalovirus exposure and HLA in healthy donors. PCR involved 60 Vbeta and 13 Jbeta primers. Libraries were prepared by immunoSEQ multiplex PCR; TCRdb keeps only in-frame clonotypes and omits some of them. The table includes some 170,000 clones, around 80% detected once. Sequences were obtained from PBMCs. Source of these receptors: a woman between 25 and 40 years old in good health and CMV-seronegative.

This clone was found a few times. The chain uses TRBV30 and TRBJ2-3; maybe TRBD2 (6 bases). The CDR3 contains 15 residues. Trimming took 0 bases from V and 5 from J, leaving 15 bases between them. Per the germline V gene, CDR1 is GTSNPN and CDR2 is SVGIG (reference sequence). The CDR3 here is CAWSVGRDWGDTQYF. CDR3 DNA: TGTGCCTGGAGTGTAGGGCGGGATTGGGGAGATACGCAGTATTTT.

V is TRBV5-5 and J is TRBJ2-6; 9 positions match TRBD1. Germline CDR1 is SGHKS and CDR2 is YYEKEE (reference sequence). This CDR3 region has 15 residues. V lost 4 bases and J lost 3; bases outside the gene matches: 2. The CDR3 is CASSRQGDGANVLTF. For the CDR3, the DNA is TGTGCCAGCAGCCGACAGGGGGATGGGGCCAACGTCCTGACTTTC.

This clone has just a few counts. The chain couples TRBV6-1 to TRBJ2-2; 11 bases are a match to TRBD1. CDR1 and CDR2 (germline): MNHNS, SASEGT. The CDR3 has 15 residues. J gave up 6 bases and V 5 bases, and 5 bases lay outside the gene matches. The chain's CDR3 is CASSKDRGRAGELFF. The CDR3 DNA reads TGTGCCAGCAGTAAGGACAGGGGGCGCGCCGGGGAGCTGTTTTTT.

This rearrangement joins TRBV6-5 to TRBJ2-7; 7 nucleotides line up with TRBD1. CDR1 and CDR2 (germline): MNHEY, SVGAGI. The CDR3 runs to 15 residues. Losses at the gene ends were 2 bases for V and 5 bases for J; bases not matched to a gene: 9. The CDR3 region has the DNA TGTGCCAGCAGTTACGCGGCACTAGGGGGCCACGAGCAGTACTTC. Its protein is CASSYAALGGHEQYF.

The chain has TRBV4-1 and TRBJ2-7, with 10 bases aligning to TRBD1. V was pared by 3 bases and J by 1 base, with 6 bases of the junction left unmatched. This CDR3 has 16 amino acids. Germline CDR1 and CDR2: MGHRA and YSYEKL. The CDR3 reads CASSQSRQGASYEQYF. The CDR3 nucleotides are TGCGCCAGCAGCCAGAGTCGACAGGGGGCTTCCTACGAGCAGTACTTC.

This clone was detected only once. The rearrangement links TRBV4-3 to TRBJ1-5; no definite D call. Trimming shortened V by 1 base and J by 1 base, and 5 bases separated the two germline ends. The CDR3 covers 14 residues. CDR1 and CDR2 from the germline V gene are LGHNA and YSLEER. The CDR3 spells CASSQAQSNQPQHF. CDR3 bases: TGCGCCAGCAGCCAAGCACAGAGCAATCAGCCCCAGCATTTT.

V is TRBV6-1 and J is TRBJ2-6; TRBD1 aligns across 12 bases. The V and J ends lost 2 bases and 3 bases, in that order; junction bases with no gene match: 5. This CDR3 comprises 18 residues. Germline V gene sequence: CDR1 MNHNS, CDR2 SASEGT. As DNA, the CDR3 is TGTGCCAGCAGTGAAATGGGACAGGGGGCGCGTGGGGCCAACGTCCTGACTTTC. Translated: CASSEMGQGARGANVLTF.

The chain couples TRBV27 to TRBJ2-5; TRBD1 matches 7 bases. CDR3 length: 14 residues. CDR1 is MNHEY, CDR2 SMNVEV, per germline (reference sequence). V was clipped by 2 bases and J by 5 bases; unmatched bases: 5. This chain's CDR3 is CASSLNRGLETQYF. The CDR3 region has the DNA TGTGCCAGCAGTTTAAACAGGGGATTGGAGACCCAGTACTTC.

The CDR3 sequence is CASSEIRGTDTEAFF. As DNA, the CDR3 is TGTGCCAGCAGTGAAATCCGGGGGACGGACACTGAAGCTTTCTTT. V is TRBV6-1 and J is TRBJ1-1, with D maybe TRBD1 (5 bases). Germline loops: CDR1 MNHNS, CDR2 SASEGT. Trimming took off 2 bases at V and 3 bases at J, with 13 bases between the two ends. The CDR3 runs 15 residues.

This sequence joins TRBV6-6 and TRBJ1-3, with 7 bases fitting TRBD1. Germline values: CDR1 MNHNY, CDR2 SVGAGI (reference sequence). There are 16 residues in the CDR3. V trimming: 4 bases; J trimming: 4 bases; junction bases outside the gene matches: 10. CDR3 bases: TGTGCCAGCAGTTTCGGTGCCGACAGGGTGGGAAACACCATATATTTT. Protein sequence: CASSFGADRVGNTIYF.

The chain uses TRBV28 and TRBJ2-7; D might be TRBD2 (5 bases). Germline assignment: CDR1 MDHEN and CDR2 SYDVKM. The CDR3 extends over 14 amino acids. V was shortened by 4 bases and J by 4 bases, with 14 bases between the two germline ends. This CDR3 reads CASSSNREVYEQYF. For the CDR3, the DNA is TGTGCCAGCAGTTCAAACCGGGAAGTGTACGAGCAGTACTTC.

V gene TRBV28 combines with J gene TRBJ1-2; TRBD1 might be the D (5 bases). Trimming cost V 4 bases and J 5 bases, with 11 bases left between them. The germline V gene has CDR1 MDHEN and CDR2 SYDVKM. This CDR3 contains 13 residues. CDR3: CASSSTTAYGYTF. CDR3 coding DNA: TGTGCCAGCAGTTCAACGACAGCTTATGGCTACACCTTC.

For the CDR3, the DNA is TGCGCCAGCAGCCAAGGGACAGGGGGACTATTTGGCAATCAGCCCCAGCATTTT. Translation: CASSQGTGGLFGNQPQHF. This chain connects TRBV4-1 to TRBJ1-5, with TRBD1 matching 10 bases. Germline V gene data show CDR1 as MGHRA and CDR2 as YSYEKL. Unmatched junction bases numbered 8, after V lost 1 base and J lost 2 bases. CDR3 length: 18 residues.

V is TRBV7-6 and J is TRBJ1-4; D might be TRBD1 (6 bases). The CDR3 has 17 residues. Germline lookup yields CDR1 SGHVS and CDR2 FNYEAQ. With 1 base removed from V and 0 bases from J, the gap between germline ends came to 12 bases. The CDR3: CASSLVGQPSTNEKLFF. The CDR3 DNA follows: TGTGCCAGCAGCTTAGTCGGACAGCCTTCAACTAATGAAAAACTGTTTTTT.

The chain has TRBV6-5 and TRBJ1-6, with D possibly matching TRBD1 (5 bases). V was trimmed by 2 bases and J by 5 bases, leaving 10 bases between them. The length of the CDR3 is 15 residues. Germline assignment: CDR1 MNHEY and CDR2 SVGAGI. CDR3 in amino acids: CASSYGAGHNSPLHF. The CDR3 DNA reads TGTGCCAGCAGTTACGGGGCAGGTCATAATTCACCCCTCCACTTT.

The V call is TRBV7-2, the J call TRBJ2-3, with 12 bases matching TRBD2. With V trimmed by 2 bases and J by 0 bases, 6 bases remained unmatched. CDR3 length: 18 amino acids. Germline V lookup: CDR1 SGHTA, CDR2 FQGNSA. CDR3 bases: TGTGCCAGCAGCTTAACTAGCGGGGGGTACCCTAGCACAGATACGCAGTATTTT. Translating it yields CASSLTSGGYPSTDTQYF.

Only one count was recorded for this clone. This chain links TRBV5-8 with TRBJ2-1; D possibly corresponds to TRBD1 (5 bases). V lost 4 bases, J lost 7 bases, and 15 bases lay in between. Per germline, CDR1 SGHTS and CDR2 YDEGEE. CDR3 length: 14 amino acids. The CDR3 bases are TGTGCCAGCAGCCAAGAGGCAGGGATAAATGAGCAGTTCTTC. It encodes CASSQEAGINEQFF.

With regard to this clone: Other nucleotide sequences from this sample produce the same CDR3. This chain links TRBV19 with TRBJ2-1; 9 nucleotides align to TRBD1. The trim removed 7 bases at V and 8 bases at J, leaving 9 bases unmatched. Germline V gene data show CDR1 as LNHDA and CDR2 as SQIVND (reference sequence). The CDR3 is made up of 14 amino acids. CDR3 loop: CASNTGQGRYEQFF. DNA for the CDR3: TGTGCCAGTAACACGGGACAGGGCCGTTATGAGCAGTTCTTC.

This chain links TRBV18 with TRBJ2-7; 8 positions match TRBD1. The CDR3 consists of 13 residues. Germline-derived CDR1 and CDR2 are KGHSH and LQKENI. The trim removed 3 bases at V and 4 bases at J, leaving 2 bases unmatched. DNA of the CDR3: TGTGCCAGCTCACCGGGACAGGTTTACGAGCAGTACTTC. This sequence encodes CASSPGQVYEQYF. Looking up the rest from reference TRBV18 and TRBJ2-7 gives the full variable domain: NAGVMQNPRHLVRRRGQEARLRCSPMKGHSHVYWYRQLPEEGLKFMVYLQKENIIDESGMPKERFSAEFPKEGPSILRIQQVVRGDSAAYFCASSPGQVYEQYFGPGTRLTVT.

With respect to this clone: One end of the junction varies from germline; a read error may be responsible. This chain links TRBV7-9 with TRBJ2-3; maybe TRBD1 (6 bases). The CDR3 contains 17 residues. Germline lookup yields CDR1 SEHNR and CDR2 FQNEAQ (reference sequence). CDR3 in amino acids: CSSSLAFLGARPDTQYF. CDR3 coding DNA: TGTTCCAGCAGCTTAGCTTTTTTGGGGGCTAGGCCAGATACGCAGTATTTT. The whole variable domain, remainder taken from reference TRBV7-9 and TRBJ2-3, is DTGVSQNPRHKITKRGQNVTFRCDPISEHNRLYWYRQTLGQGPEFLTYFQNEAQLEKSRLLSDRFSAERPKGSFSTLEIQRTEQGDSAMYLCSSSLAFLGARPDTQYFGPGTRLTVL.

About this clone itself: The sample contains more than one DNA sequence encoding this CDR3. The rearrangement joins TRBV18 to TRBJ2-5; the D gene is possibly TRBD1 (5 bases). This CDR3 has 14 amino acids. The V gene's germline CDR1 is KGHSH and CDR2 LQKENI. Trimming left V 2 bases short and J 2 bases short, with 9 bases between. The CDR3 protein is CASSPAGSQETQYF. The CDR3 bases are TGTGCCAGCTCACCAGCAGGGTCGCAAGAGACCCAGTACTTC. The complete variable domain, with remaining parts taken from reference TRBV18 and TRBJ2-5, reads NAGVMQNPRHLVRRRGQEARLRCSPMKGHSHVYWYRQLPEEGLKFMVYLQKENIIDESGMPKERFSAEFPKEGPSILRIQQVVRGDSAAYFCASSPAGSQETQYFGPGTRLLVL.

V usage is TRBV2 and J usage is TRBJ2-1; 8 bases agree with TRBD2. The J segment lost 2 bases and the V segment lost 6 bases, leaving 3 bases of the junction unmatched. The CDR3 is 14 amino acids. Germline CDR1 reads SNHLY; CDR2 reads FYNNEI. The CDR3 DNA reads as TGTGCCAGCAGAGCCGGGGGGGCCTACAATGAGCAGTTCTTC. Its translation is CASRAGGAYNEQFF. The full variable domain, rest sourced from reference TRBV2 and TRBJ2-1, is EPEVTQTPSHQVTQMGQEVILRCVPISNHLYFYWYRQILGQKVEFLVSFYNNEISEKSEIFDDQFSVERPDGSNFTLKIRSTKLEDSAMYFCASRAGGAYNEQFFGPGTRLTVL.

This chain connects TRBV11-3 to TRBJ1-6; weak D call: TRBD1 (6 bases). Germline CDR1 SGHNT, CDR2 YENEEA. The ends were cut back, 1 base at V and 3 bases at J, with 16 bases in the middle. The CDR3 sequence is 18 residues long. The CDR3 loop reads CASSLVRGSQGYNSPLHF. As DNA, the CDR3 is TGTGCCAGCAGCTTAGTCCGCGGGTCACAGGGCTATAATTCACCCCTCCACTTT.

The chain uses TRBV14 and TRBJ1-2; D unclear. CDR1 is SGHDN and CDR2 is FVKESK in the germline V gene. Trimming shortened V by 0 bases and J by 7 bases, and 12 bases separated the two germline ends. The CDR3 length is 14 residues. As DNA, the CDR3 is TGTGCCAGCAGCCAAGAAAGTCAGACTTTTGGCTACACCTTC. This encodes CASSQESQTFGYTF.

The chain combines TRBV6-1 with TRBJ2-7; 7 bases match TRBD1. CDR3 length: 15 amino acids. The ends lost 0 bases at V and 5 bases at J; junction bases unmatched: 7. Germline CDR1 reads MNHNS; CDR2 reads SASEGT. The CDR3 sequence is CASSEAFKGQNEQYF. The CDR3 DNA sequence: TGTGCCAGCAGTGAAGCCTTTAAGGGACAGAACGAGCAGTACTTC.

V is TRBV30 and J is TRBJ1-5; D is undetermined. The V and J ends lost 1 base and 0 bases respectively, with 4 bases between them. Germline V gene lookup returns CDR1 GTSNPN and CDR2 SVGIG (reference sequence). This CDR3 has 13 residues. The CDR3 spells CAWSDYSNQPQHF. Here the CDR3 DNA reads TGTGCCTGGAGTGACTATAGCAATCAGCCCCAGCATTTT.

The chain recombines TRBV7-7 with TRBJ2-7; TRBD2 might be the D (6 bases). The CDR3 consists of 13 residues. Germline V gene data show CDR1 as SSHAT and CDR2 as FNYEAQ (reference sequence). V lost 5 bases, J lost 6 bases, and 14 bases lay in between. The CDR3: CASSQRNGGEQYF. The CDR3 bases are TGTGCCAGCAGCCAAAGGAACGGGGGCGAGCAGTACTTC.

There are a few counts of this clone. The chain carries TRBV27 and TRBJ2-7; the D gene is possibly TRBD2 (7 bases). V lost 3 bases and J 6 bases, leaving 15 bases between the germline ends. The CDR3 covers 14 residues. The V gene's germline CDR1 is MNHEY and CDR2 SMNVEV (reference sequence). The CDR3 DNA sequence: TGTGCCAGCAGTTTCGGGGGGCGATCGGTCGAGCAGTACTTC. This encodes CASSFGGRSVEQYF.